The 25 T cell receptor beta chains below were found in one sample sequenced in a study of regulatory T cells in long-lasting Graves disease. Stated time point: newly diagnosed GD, antithyroid drugs for less than 3 months. Making the TCR library involved RNA that had been extracted from PBMCs. Arm-PCR with iRepertoire HTBI primers amplified the CDR3 regions for these TCR beta libraries. Each CDR3 protein gets one entry after TCRdb re-called the multiplex PCR reads with MiXCR. The data hold roughly 350,000 distinct CDR3 sequences, with 16% observed a single time. The sample was also linked to a second study, of T cells in Graves' hyperthyroidism and ophthalmopathy.

The source was peripheral blood mononuclear cells (PBMCs), collected at new diagnosis, from a patient treated with antithyroid drugs. The receptors shown here come from a man aged 35-49 years with Graves disease.

This clonotype has ten or more counts. The J gene is TRBJ2-7, the V gene TRBV6-1; D may be TRBD1 or TRBD2 (5 bases each). Trimming took off 3 bases at V and 2 bases at J, with 14 bases between the two ends. The CDR3 runs 15 residues. Germline CDR1 and CDR2: MNHNS and SASEGT. CDR3 DNA sequence: TGTGCCAGCAGTGAGCTTCCGTTGGGGGCCTACGAGCAGTACTTC. Translating gives CASSELPLGAYEQYF.

About this clonotype itself: Possible read error: a much larger clone is one base away. The rearrangement joins TRBV6-1 to TRBJ1-4, with 8 bases matching TRBD1. The CDR3 is made up of 15 amino acids. CDR1 MNHNS and CDR2 SASEGT come from the germline V gene. V shed 6 bases, J shed 6 bases, and the junction held 9 bases outside the gene matches. CDR3 nucleotide sequence: TGTGCCAGCAGAAAGCAGGGGGCAGTGGATGAAAAACTGTTTTTT. It encodes CASRKQGAVDEKLFF.

V gene TRBV9 combines with J gene TRBJ2-7; the D gene could be TRBD1 or TRBD2 (5 bases each). In germline, CDR1 is SGDLS, CDR2 YYNGEE. V was clipped by 4 bases and J by 2 bases, with 16 bases between them. The CDR3 contains 15 residues. CDR3 sequence: CASSPSGQGPYEQYF. Here the CDR3 DNA reads TGTGCCAGCAGCCCCTCGGGGCAGGGTCCCTACGAGCAGTACTTC. Full variable domain (rest looked up from reference TRBV9 and TRBJ2-7): DSGVTQTPKHLITATGQRVTLRCSPRSGDLSVYWYQQSLDQGLQFLIQYYNGEERAKGNILERFSAQQFPDLHSELNLSSLELGDSALYFCASSPSGQGPYEQYFGPGTRLTVT.

Many counts were recorded for this clonotype. V is TRBV2 and J is TRBJ2-3, with 7 bases identical to TRBD1. The CDR3 totals 15 residues. Germline V gene sequence: CDR1 SNHLY, CDR2 FYNNEI. Trimming took 5 bases from V and 2 from J; bases not matched to a gene: 7. For the CDR3, the DNA is TGTGCCAGCAGTACCCTAGGGGGCAACACAGATACGCAGTATTTT. The encoded protein is CASSTLGGNTDTQYF.

As for this clonotype: A much more abundant neighbour one base away suggests this may be a read error. The V gene is TRBV6-2 or TRBV6-3, the J gene TRBJ2-3, with D unresolved. Germline V lookup: CDR1 MNHEY, CDR2 SVGEGT. This CDR3 comprises 12 residues. The V end was cut by 8 bases, the J end by 4 bases, with 10 bases between. CDR3 protein: CASRAPPDTQYF. As DNA, the CDR3 is TGTGCCAGCCGCGCTCCGCCAGATACGCAGTATTTT.

This clonotype appeared many times. The rearrangement joins TRBV4-2 to TRBJ2-5; perhaps D is TRBD1 or TRBD2 (5 bases each). Trimming removed 5 bases at V and 5 bases at J, with 18 bases between. Germline values: CDR1 LGHNA, CDR2 YNFKEQ. The CDR3 has 15 amino acids. CDR3 bases: TGTGCCAGCAGCTCCGGGACCCCCCTTTGGGAGACCCAGTACTTC. Its translation: CASSSGTPLWETQYF.

This clonotype was seen repeatedly, ten times or more. The chain couples TRBV7-2 to TRBJ2-1; no clear D. V lost 5 bases and J 9 bases, leaving 8 bases between the germline ends. This CDR3 region has 11 residues. The V gene's germline CDR1 is SGHTA and CDR2 FQGNSA. The CDR3 DNA follows: TGTGCCAGCAGCCTTTATTTTGAGCAGTTCTTC. This translates into CASSLYFEQFF.

This clonotype has a handful of counts. This sequence joins TRBV14 and TRBJ2-2, with D possibly being TRBD1 or TRBD2 (6 bases each). CDR1 is SGHDN, CDR2 FVKESK, per germline. Trimming cost V 4 bases and J 2 bases, with 11 bases left between them. The length of the CDR3 is 15 residues. The CDR3 nucleotides are TGTGCCAGCAGCCCGCGGGACAATAACACCGGGGAGCTGTTTTTT. This gives the protein CASSPRDNNTGELFF. Together with reference TRBV14 and TRBJ2-2, the CDR3 gives the full variable domain: EAGVTQFPSHSVIEKGQTVTLRCDPISGHDNLYWYRRVMGKEIKFLLHFVKESKQDESGMPNNRFLAERTGGTYSTLKVQPAELEDSGVYFCASSPRDNNTGELFFGEGSRLTVL.

This chain connects TRBV25-1 to TRBJ1-6; D gene unclear. The CDR3 is made up of 15 amino acids. V lost 1 base and J 10 bases, leaving 14 bases between the germline ends. CDR1 and CDR2 (germline): MGHDK, SYGVNS. For the CDR3, the DNA is TGTGCCAGCAGTGAATCCCCCAATAGGGCGTCACCCCTCCACTTT. It codes for CASSESPNRASPLHF.

The chain links TRBV10-3 to TRBJ2-5; TRBD1 matches at 7 bases. Germline assignment: CDR1 ENHRY and CDR2 SYGVKD. J was trimmed by 5 bases and V by 10 bases; bases with no gene match: 10. The CDR3 is 13 amino acids. The CDR3 DNA is TGTGCCACCAGACAGGGTGAGCAGGAGACCCAGTACTTC. It translates to CATRQGEQETQYF.

The sample holds a few counts of this clonotype. This chain links TRBV5-4 with TRBJ2-6; 7 bases map to TRBD1. This CDR3 has 18 residues. Germline loops: CDR1 SGHNT, CDR2 YYREEE (reference sequence). The V segment lost 4 bases and the J segment 1 base; nucleotides outside the gene matches: 11. CDR3 sequence: CASSPRQGTQSGANVLTF. The CDR3 DNA reads TGTGCCAGCAGCCCGAGACAGGGAACCCAATCTGGGGCCAACGTCCTGACTTTC.

This clonotype was observed many times. The CDR3 loop is CASRRTGAIAYEQYF. The CDR3 bases are TGTGCCAGCAGGAGGACAGGGGCCATCGCCTACGAGCAGTACTTC. The chain employs TRBV28 and TRBJ2-7; 9 bases are shared with TRBD1. The germline V gene encodes CDR1 MDHEN and CDR2 SYDVKM. V shed 6 bases and J 2 bases; nucleotides not matched to a gene: 8. The CDR3 covers 15 residues. The whole variable domain, remainder taken from reference TRBV28 and TRBJ2-7, is DVKVTQSSRYLVKRTGEKVFLECVQDMDHENMFWYRQDPGLGLRLIYFSYDVKMKEKGDIPEGYSVSREKKERFSLILESASTNQTSMYLCASRRTGAIAYEQYFGPGTRLTVT.

This clonotype was counted at least ten times. The chain joins TRBV18 to TRBJ2-2, with D unresolved. V was pared by 4 bases and J by 2 bases, with 11 bases between. The CDR3 length is 15 residues. In germline, CDR1 is KGHSH, CDR2 LQKENI. CDR3 residues: CASSRIQKNTGELFF. The DNA of the CDR3 is TGTGCCAGCTCACGGATCCAGAAAAACACCGGGGAGCTGTTTTTT.

This clonotype occurred many times. The V gene is TRBV3-1, the J gene TRBJ2-5; 11 bases match TRBD2. The CDR3 totals 18 residues. Trimming removed 4 bases from V and 2 bases from J; junction bases left unmatched: 12. Looked up from germline, CDR1 is LGHDT and CDR2 is YNNKEL (reference sequence). The CDR3 DNA reads TGTGCCAGCAGCCCAGATTCCACTAGCGGGGGCCGGCAAGAGACCCAGTACTTC. It translates to CASSPDSTSGGRQETQYF.

This clonotype was recorded a few times. The chain joins TRBV5-6 to TRBJ2-2, with D possibly being TRBD1 (5 bases). The V end lost 2 bases, the J end lost 4 bases, and 12 bases lay between the germline ends. The CDR3 sequence is 15 residues long. Germline CDR1 and CDR2: SGHDT and YYEEEE. The CDR3 reads CASSFLGQGTGELFF. The CDR3 DNA sequence: TGTGCCAGCAGCTTCCTGGGGCAGGGCACCGGGGAGCTGTTTTTT.

This clonotype was detected ten times or more. This rearrangement joins TRBV3-1 to TRBJ2-2; D is undetermined. The V gene lost 3 bases and the J gene lost 6 bases, with 5 bases spanning the gap. Per the germline V gene, CDR1 is LGHDT and CDR2 is YNNKEL (reference sequence). This CDR3 has 12 amino acids. The CDR3 region has the DNA TGTGCCAGCAGCCATGGGCCCGGGGAGCTGTTTTTT. Protein: CASSHGPGELFF.

This clonotype was seen ten or more times. The chain employs TRBV18 and TRBJ1-1, with D possibly being TRBD1 (5 bases). CDR1 is KGHSH, CDR2 LQKENI, per germline. With 5 bases removed from V and 4 bases from J, the gap between germline ends came to 14 bases. The CDR3 extends over 14 amino acids. CDR3 in amino acids: CASSVGAFSTEAFF. In nucleotides, the CDR3 is TGTGCCAGCTCAGTCGGGGCGTTTAGCACTGAAGCTTTCTTT.

Details on this clonotype: This sequence may be a read error, since a much larger clone differs from it by one base. V and J are TRBV7-9 and TRBJ2-7; 7 bases agree with TRBD2. The CDR3 is 18 amino acids. In germline, CDR1 is SEHNR, CDR2 FQNEAQ (reference sequence). CDR3 amino acids: CASSLVRPASGASYEQCF. For the CDR3, the DNA is TGTGCCAGCAGCTTAGTAAGACCCGCTAGCGGTGCCTCCTACGAGCAGTGCTTC.

The CDR3 DNA follows: TGTGCCAGCAGCGTCAGAGCGGGAGGTAATGAAAAACTGTTTTTT. This sequence encodes CASSVRAGGNEKLFF. V gene TRBV9 combines with J gene TRBJ1-4; D remains unclear. The CDR3 has 15 amino acids. From germline, CDR1 is SGDLS and CDR2 YYNGEE. The ends were cut back, 2 bases at V and 4 bases at J, with 12 bases in the middle.

This clonotype was detected many times. The chain combines TRBV7-9 with TRBJ2-3; D not resolved. CDR1 and CDR2 (germline): SEHNR, FQNEAQ (reference sequence). Trimming took off 1 base at V and 4 bases at J, with 9 bases between the two ends. The CDR3 sequence is 14 residues long. In nucleotides, the CDR3 is TGTGCCAGCAGCTTAGTCGCGGCATCAGATACGCAGTATTTT. It yields the protein CASSLVAASDTQYF.

This clonotype was counted only a few times. The rearrangement joins TRBV3-1 to TRBJ2-5, with 9 bases that match TRBD2. Germline lookup yields CDR1 LGHDT and CDR2 YNNKEL (reference sequence). This CDR3 has 17 residues. V was clipped by 5 bases and J by 6 bases; unmatched bases: 16. The DNA of the CDR3 is TGTGCCAGCAGCGCCCCCAGAGGGCGGGGGGGCCTGAAGACCCAGTACTTC. It translates to CASSAPRGRGGLKTQYF.

In its sample, this clonotype was seen a few times. The chain recombines TRBV5-4 with TRBJ1-1; D is unclear. V was trimmed by 3 bases and J by 5 bases, leaving 14 bases between them. Germline V gene lookup returns CDR1 SGHNT and CDR2 YYREEE (reference sequence). The CDR3 sequence is 14 residues long. The CDR3: CASSWVGRETEAFF. In DNA form, the CDR3 reads TGTGCCAGCAGCTGGGTAGGGAGGGAGACTGAAGCTTTCTTT.

The table lists this clonotype with many counts. The rearrangement uses TRBV30 and TRBJ1-5; D unresolved. The CDR3 sequence is 14 residues long. Trimming cost V 3 bases and J 3 bases, with 12 bases left between them. Looked up from germline, CDR1 is GTSNPN and CDR2 is SVGIG (reference sequence). CDR3 region: CAWRRPASNQPQHF. CDR3 bases: TGTGCCTGGAGACGCCCTGCTTCCAATCAGCCCCAGCATTTT.

This clonotype appeared a few times. This sequence joins TRBV19 and TRBJ2-7, with unresolved D. This CDR3 contains 13 residues. CDR1 LNHDA and CDR2 SQIVND come from the germline V gene (reference sequence). V shed 5 bases and J shed 0 bases, with 8 bases lying between them. The DNA of the CDR3 is TGTGCCAGTAGTGTGATTAACTCCTACGAGCAGTACTTC. This codes for CASSVINSYEQYF. Drawing the rest from reference TRBV19 and TRBJ2-7, the complete variable domain is DGGITQSPKYLFRKEGQNVTLSCEQNLNHDAMYWYRQDPGQGLRLIYYSQIVNDFQKGDIAEGYSVSREKKESFPLTVTSAQKNPTAFYLCASSVINSYEQYFGPGTRLTVT.

This clonotype was seen at least ten times. The V call is TRBV7-6, the J call TRBJ2-3; 10 nucleotides align to TRBD1. Germline lookup yields CDR1 SGHVS and CDR2 FNYEAQ. V lost 0 bases, J lost 6 bases, and 9 bases stayed unmatched. This CDR3 comprises 17 residues. CDR3 region: CASSLAGATGGGDTQYF. CDR3 nucleotides: TGTGCCAGCAGCTTAGCTGGTGCGACAGGGGGCGGTGATACGCAGTATTTT. Drawing the rest from reference TRBV7-6 and TRBJ2-3, the complete variable domain is GAGVSQSPRYKVTKRGQDVALRCDPISGHVSLYWYRQALGQGPEFLTYFNYEAQQDKSGLPNDRFSAERPEGSISTLTIQRTEQRDSAMYRCASSLAGATGGGDTQYFGPGTRLTVL.